This T cell receptor beta chain was retrieved from a study of PD-L1 blockade in urothelial cancer (dated by TCRdb to 2016 to 2017). Notes on the research overall: All patients started therapy around 2014 and received atezolizumab 1,200 mg intravenously every 3 weeks. About 85% of the roughly 29 patients were identified as males with urothelial cancer of bladder origin, and a prior smoking history was reported by 18 of 29 patients. Patients had an ECOG performance status of 0 or 1 and had received between 0 and 3 prior chemotherapy regimens. Blood samples were analyzed at 3 weeks after treatment start (second dose) and at 6 weeks after treatment start. A median of approximately 140,000 T cells and 85,000 or so unique TCRs was obtained from blood samples, and a median clonality of 0.080 was observed. The study was an exploratory multi-omic analysis of somatic, immune and clinical correlates of response to PD-L1 blockade with atezolizumab in urothelial cancer. Pretreatment tumor samples, along with matched peripheral blood collected serially before and after atezolizumab treatment, underwent TCR sequencing. Progression-free survival longer than 6 months counted as durable clinical benefit, and TCR features were additionally tested against both progression-free and overall survival. In the same patients, whole exome sequencing and RNA sequencing of pretreatment tumors were performed in addition to TCR sequencing. Durable clinical benefit was achieved by nine patients and was not achieved by 20 patients. Pretreatment blood TCR-seq was available for 30 or so patients, at least one posttreatment blood collection was obtained for 24 patients, and tumor TCR-seq was available for 24 patients. Broad study findings and their caveats: Because the sample size was small (n ≈ 30) and many exploratory analyses were performed, the results are intended to be hypothesis-generating. Among patients with durable benefit, tumor-associated TCR clones showed greater expansion in peripheral blood 3 weeks after treatment started (n ≈ 22, p = 0.022). Improved progression-free and overall survival was found to be associated with pretreatment peripheral blood TCR clonality below the median.

Comment on this clone: Its antigen is currently not known. Base qualities are not recorded, but no much larger clone differs from it by a single base.

Based on the germline V gene, the CDR1 and CDR2 sequences are SGHTA and FQGNSA. The CDR3, from cysteine to phenylalanine, totals 15 residues. Left in the record is the CDR3 DNA by itself, 45 bases read in frame from the first base. The germline V end is reduced by 5 bases and the J end by 4 bases; junction bases left unmatched: 7. Synthetic TCR analog templates were spiked into each PCR so that absolute template abundance could be estimated from read counts. The immunoSEQ assay used bias-controlled V and J gene primers to amplify TCRbeta CDR3 regions from genomic DNA. Rearranged TCRbeta segments were sequenced at approximately 20X coverage. As for the authors' bioinformatics: Sequencing errors were corrected by clustering, and CDR3s were annotated against IMGT so that V, D and J genes could be assigned. Out-of-frame and stop-codon sequences were excluded, and only productive TCRbeta rearrangements were used in downstream analyses. Clonality was computed as one minus Shannon entropy normalized by the log of the number of unique productive sequences. Clones differing between time points or between blood and tumor were identified using Fisher's exact test with Benjamini-Hochberg correction, with an adjusted p below 0.01 applied as the threshold. Imported from immuneACCESS, the table was reduced by TCRdb to in-frame sequences with V and J called. These copies leave out some clones; in studies compared against another copy, an unresolved V gene accounts for under half, and the cause of the remainder is not known. V, J and clone size reflect that table, while D and trimming were determined from the DNA. In this sample the table shows 90,000 to 130,000 clones, less than 95% of which occur a single time. 3% to 4.5% of the sample is held by the ten biggest clonotypes.

What the time point label conveys for this sample: peripheral blood 6 weeks after treatment start. A total of roughly 31 patients with locally advanced or metastatic urothelial carcinoma, treated at Memorial Sloan Kettering on a trial protocol, made up the cohort. Peripheral blood mononuclear cells were collected pretreatment and during treatment, at between 1 and 8 total time points per patient. The Qiagen DNeasy Blood extraction kit was used to purify genomic DNA from total PBMCs and tumor samples. PBMCs were collected pretreatment and during treatment and were isolated and stored as previously described.

This receptor chain uses TRBV7-2 and TRBJ2-1, with TRBD2 matching 8 junction bases. This TCR was sampled from a man aged 55 to 69 with urothelial cancer. The sample was PBMCs, taken around atezolizumab (anti-PD-L1) treatment. The nucleotide sequence is TGTGCCAGCAGCCGTAGCGGGACCGGTTACAATGAGCAGTTCTTC. The resulting protein is CASSRSGTGYNEQFF.